The 25 T cell receptor beta chains listed next were all sequenced from one sample in a study of shared clonotypes between healthy human individuals. The data were produced by immunoSEQ multiplex PCR, yet TCRdb's version contains in-frame clones alone and is incomplete. Of roughly 890,000 clones in the sample, 80% to 95% were seen once. Naive CD8 cells comprised CD45RO-negative, CCR7-positively selected cells, excluding terminally differentiated effector memory CD45RA+ cells. The sample was naive CD8+ T cells sorted from blood. The receptors were gathered from a young man in good health.

CDR3 DNA sequence: TGCGCCAGCAGCCAGAGGGCACTGGACTCCTACGAGCAGTACTTC. Amino acids: CASSQRALDSYEQYF. The J gene is TRBJ2-7, the V gene TRBV4-1, with TRBD2 as a possible D gene (5 bases). Between the trimmed V and J ends, which lost 3 bases and 0 bases, there was a span of 12 bases. The germline gives CDR1 MGHRA, CDR2 YSYEKL. The CDR3 contains 15 residues.

This sequence joins TRBV5-8 and TRBJ2-7, with D possibly TRBD1 on 6 matching bases. The CDR3 totals 15 residues. Germline-derived CDR1 and CDR2 are SGHTS and YDEGEE. V lost 3 bases and J 1 base, leaving 14 bases between the germline ends. This CDR3 reads CASSSHLGASYEQYF. CDR3 coding DNA: TGTGCCAGCAGCTCCCATCTGGGGGCGTCCTACGAGCAGTACTTC.

The rearrangement joins TRBV9 to TRBJ2-3, with 8 nucleotides matching TRBD2. Trimming removed 0 bases from V and 6 bases from J; junction bases left unmatched: 9. The CDR3 covers 16 residues. CDR1 and CDR2 from the germline V gene are SGDLS and YYNGEE. CDR3 residues: CASSVEGLGGWDTQYF. The DNA of the CDR3 is TGTGCCAGCAGCGTAGAGGGACTAGGGGGATGGGATACGCAGTATTTT.

The chain carries TRBV25-1 and TRBJ2-7, with D perhaps matching TRBD1 (6 bases). The germline CDR1 and CDR2 sequences are MGHDK and SYGVNS. The CDR3 is 12 residues long. Between the trimmed V and J ends, which lost 3 bases and 3 bases, there was a span of 6 bases. The CDR3 DNA follows: TGTGCCAGCAGTGAGACAGGCTACGAGCAGTACTTC. It encodes CASSETGYEQYF.

The chain combines TRBV27 with TRBJ2-3, with 12 positions matching TRBD2. CDR3 length: 16 amino acids. CDR1 MNHEY and CDR2 SMNVEV come from the germline V gene (reference sequence). Trimming removed 5 bases from V and 4 bases from J; junction bases left unmatched: 7. The CDR3 DNA follows: TGTGCCAGCAGTACCCTAGCGGGAGGGCCCCCAGATACGCAGTATTTT. Translated, it gives CASSTLAGGPPDTQYF.

V gene TRBV27 combines with J gene TRBJ1-5; no reliable D call. The CDR3 covers 18 residues. The germline gives CDR1 MNHEY, CDR2 SMNVEV (reference sequence). V was pared by 2 bases and J by 5 bases, with 22 bases between. The CDR3 DNA reads as TGTGCCAGCAGTTTACCAGTGGTAGACTTCACTAGACATCAGCCCCAGCATTTT. This sequence encodes CASSLPVVDFTRHQPQHF.

The V and J genes are TRBV5-3 and TRBJ1-1, with D unresolved. Being an ORF, TRBV5-3 has a function that is uncertain. This CDR3 region has 16 residues. V dropped 3 bases and J dropped 1 base, with 16 bases sitting between them. Written as DNA, the CDR3 is TGTGCCAGAAGCTCCAAATCCCGGGCTGGGAACACTGAAGCTTTCTTT. Translating gives CARSSKSRAGNTEAFF.

There are a few counts of this clone. The V call is TRBV19, the J call TRBJ1-1, with D perhaps TRBD1 (5 bases). This CDR3 is 14 amino acids long. Germline lookup yields CDR1 LNHDA and CDR2 SQIVND (reference sequence). The V end lost 3 bases, the J end lost 0 bases, and 8 bases lay between the germline ends. The DNA for the CDR3 is TGTGCCAGTAGTATGGGGCAGATGAACACTGAAGCTTTCTTT. This gives the protein CASSMGQMNTEAFF.

The gene calls are TRBV7-8 and TRBJ2-7; D gene ambiguous. Germline assignment: CDR1 SGHVS and CDR2 FQNEAQ. The CDR3 contains 12 residues. Trimming shortened V by 8 bases and J by 1 base, and 9 bases separated the two germline ends. The CDR3 nucleotides read TGTGCCAGCGCGACCGGATCCTACGAGCAGTACTTC. It specifies CASATGSYEQYF.

The genes are TRBV27 and TRBJ1-5; no firm D call. There are 14 residues in the CDR3. Germline CDR1 and CDR2: MNHEY and SMNVEV (reference sequence). V lost 8 bases, J lost 2 bases, and 13 bases lay in between. The CDR3: CASGLQRGNQPQHF. The CDR3 DNA sequence: TGTGCCAGCGGACTCCAACGAGGCAATCAGCCCCAGCATTTT.

This sequence joins TRBV6-5 and TRBJ1-5; D possibly corresponds to TRBD1 (6 bases). The CDR3 extends over 13 amino acids. CDR1 and CDR2 (germline): MNHEY, SVGAGI. Trimming removed 5 bases at V and 4 bases at J, with 9 bases between. The CDR3 DNA reads as TGTGCCAGCAGTGAGACAGGTAATCAGCCCCAGCATTTT. Translating it yields CASSETGNQPQHF.

The chain combines TRBV5-4 with TRBJ2-5, with TRBD2 matching over 7 bases. V was pared by 2 bases and J by 4 bases, with 2 bases of the junction left unmatched. The CDR3 loop spans 13 amino acids. Germline assignment: CDR1 SGHNT and CDR2 YYREEE (reference sequence). The CDR3 coding sequence is TGTGCCAGCAGCTTTTGGGGGGGAGAGACCCAGTACTTC. It yields the protein CASSFWGGETQYF.

About this clone itself: Other DNA variants within this sample encode the same CDR3. The rearrangement links TRBV4-3 to TRBJ2-3; TRBD2 agrees at 8 bases. Per the germline V gene, CDR1 is LGHNA and CDR2 is YSLEER. There are 14 residues in the CDR3. V was clipped by 1 base and J by 3 bases; unmatched bases: 0. The CDR3 is CASSQAGGTDTQYF. For the CDR3, the DNA is TGCGCCAGCAGCCAAGCGGGAGGGACAGATACGCAGTATTTT.

This clone has only a few counts. The chain links TRBV7-9 to TRBJ1-4; 7 bases agree with TRBD1. This CDR3 contains 17 residues. V lost 5 bases, J lost 4 bases, and 13 bases stayed unmatched. Germline CDR1 SEHNR, CDR2 FQNEAQ (reference sequence). The CDR3 protein is CASSPTRTGVDNEKLFF. CDR3 nucleotides: TGTGCCAGCAGCCCGACGCGCACAGGGGTGGATAATGAAAAACTGTTTTTT.

This clone was recorded only once. The chain employs TRBV21-1 and TRBJ2-7; TRBD2 is taken as the D call from the table, unchecked against the DNA. TRBV21-1 is tagged as a pseudogene. This CDR3 is 15 amino acids long. CDR3 residues: CASSAPGISQYEQYF. The CDR3 DNA is TGTGCCAGCAGCGCCCCGGGGATAAGTCAATACGAGCAGTACTTC.

This chain connects TRBV27 to TRBJ2-7; weak D call: TRBD2 (6 bases). V lost 5 bases and J 1 base, leaving 15 bases between the germline ends. The CDR3 covers 15 residues. Germline-derived CDR1 and CDR2 are MNHEY and SMNVEV (reference sequence). The CDR3 bases are TGTGCCAGCAGTCCGCGGGGACCTCAATCCTACGAGCAGTACTTC. Translated: CASSPRGPQSYEQYF.

In its sample, this clone was seen once. This chain links TRBV27 with TRBJ2-7, with D tentatively TRBD1 (6 bases). The V gene's germline CDR1 is MNHEY and CDR2 SMNVEV (reference sequence). The CDR3 runs 13 residues. V lost 6 bases to trimming and J lost 6 bases, with 15 bases between them. The CDR3 protein is CASSPLGGFEQYF. In DNA, the CDR3 is TGTGCCAGCAGCCCCCTTGGGGGCTTCGAGCAGTACTTC.

The chain combines TRBV9 with TRBJ1-2, with D uncertain. V was clipped by 3 bases and J by 7 bases, with 19 bases between them. The length of the CDR3 is 15 residues. Germline CDR1 and CDR2: SGDLS and YYNGEE. CDR3 coding DNA: TGTGCCAGCAGCGGAGGAACGGGAGGGCGTCGTGGCTACACCTTC. Its translation is CASSGGTGGRRGYTF. Full variable domain (rest looked up from reference TRBV9 and TRBJ1-2): DSGVTQTPKHLITATGQRVTLRCSPRSGDLSVYWYQQSLDQGLQFLIQYYNGEERAKGNILERFSAQQFPDLHSELNLSSLELGDSALYFCASSGGTGGRRGYTFGSGTRLTVV.

With respect to this clone: The same CDR3 can be traced to other DNA sequences in this sample. The chain is built from TRBV27 and TRBJ2-1; unclear D gene. Trimming took 2 bases from V and 4 from J, leaving 6 bases between them. Germline CDR1 and CDR2: MNHEY and SMNVEV (reference sequence). This CDR3 spans 13 amino acids. The CDR3 loop is CASSLGLYNEQFF. The CDR3 DNA reads as TGTGCCAGCAGTTTAGGTTTATACAATGAGCAGTTCTTC.

The CDR3 DNA reads as TGCAGCGTTAGGCAGGGTATGTCCTACGAGCAGTACTTC. This encodes CSVRQGMSYEQYF. The chain uses TRBV29-1 and TRBJ2-7, with D tentatively TRBD1 (5 bases). Trimming took off 5 bases at V and 1 base at J, with 12 bases between the two ends. Germline V lookup: CDR1 SQVTM, CDR2 ANQGSEA. There are 13 residues in the CDR3.

The J gene is TRBJ2-1, the V gene TRBV30; a possible D gene is TRBD2 (5 bases). Germline assignment: CDR1 GTSNPN and CDR2 SVGIG (reference sequence). V was trimmed by 1 base and J by 8 bases, leaving 18 bases between them. This CDR3 region has 15 residues. The CDR3 loop reads CAWSELVANGDEQFF. In DNA form, the CDR3 reads TGTGCCTGGAGTGAGTTGGTAGCGAATGGCGATGAGCAGTTCTTC. The complete variable domain, with remaining parts taken from reference TRBV30 and TRBJ2-1, reads SQTIHQWPATLVQPVGSPLSLECTVEGTSNPNLYWYRQAAGRGLQLLFYSVGIGQISSEVPQNLSASRPQDRQFILSSKKLLLSDSGFYLCAWSELVANGDEQFFGPGTRLTVL.

V and J are TRBV7-5 and TRBJ2-1; TRBD2 is taken as the D call from the table, unchecked against the DNA. TRBV7-5 is recorded as a pseudogene. The CDR3 spans 15 residues. This CDR3 reads CARSTPRGVANEQFF. CDR3 nucleotides: TGTGCCAGAAGCACACCCCGGGGAGTAGCCAATGAGCAGTTCTTC.

This rearrangement joins TRBV27 to TRBJ2-2; 7 bases align to TRBD1. The V gene's germline CDR1 is MNHEY and CDR2 SMNVEV (reference sequence). The CDR3 covers 17 residues. J gave up 0 bases and V 3 bases, and 7 bases lay outside the gene matches. CDR3 residues: CASSFFRTGANTGELFF. The CDR3 coding sequence is TGTGCCAGCAGTTTCTTTCGGACAGGAGCGAACACCGGGGAGCTGTTTTTT.

A remark on this clone: Other DNA sequences in the sample encode the same CDR3. This rearrangement joins TRBV9 to TRBJ2-1, with D uncertain. The CDR3 spans 12 residues. CDR1 is SGDLS, CDR2 YYNGEE, per germline. Deletions cut 3 bases from V and 6 bases from J, with 7 bases between. This CDR3 reads CASSGRGNEQFF. In nucleotides, the CDR3 is TGTGCCAGCAGCGGGAGAGGCAATGAGCAGTTCTTC.

Only one count was recorded for this clone. J is TRBJ2-3 and V is TRBV6-6, with 8 nucleotides matching TRBD2. V lost 4 bases, J lost 6 bases, and 12 bases stayed unmatched. The germline V gene encodes CDR1 MNHNY and CDR2 SVGAGI (reference sequence). The CDR3 runs 16 residues. The CDR3 DNA is TGTGCCAGCAGTTCCCCCTCCGCGGGAGGATGGGATACGCAGTATTTT. Its translation: CASSSPSAGGWDTQYF.